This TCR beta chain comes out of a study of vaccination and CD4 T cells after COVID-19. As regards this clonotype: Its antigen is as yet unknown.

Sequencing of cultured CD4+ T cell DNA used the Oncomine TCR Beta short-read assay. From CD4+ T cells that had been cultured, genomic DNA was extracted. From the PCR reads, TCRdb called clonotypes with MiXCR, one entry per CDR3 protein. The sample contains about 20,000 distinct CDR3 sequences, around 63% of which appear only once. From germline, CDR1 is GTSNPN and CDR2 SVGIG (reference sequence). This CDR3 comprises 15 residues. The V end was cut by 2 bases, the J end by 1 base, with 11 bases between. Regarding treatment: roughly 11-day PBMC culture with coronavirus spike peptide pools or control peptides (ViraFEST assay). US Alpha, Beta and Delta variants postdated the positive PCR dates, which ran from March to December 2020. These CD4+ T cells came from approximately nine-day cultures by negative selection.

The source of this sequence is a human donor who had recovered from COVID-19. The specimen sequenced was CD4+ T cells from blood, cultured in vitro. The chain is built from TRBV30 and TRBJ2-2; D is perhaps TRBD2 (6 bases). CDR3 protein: CAWSRRAGNTGELFF. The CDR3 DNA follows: TGTGCCTGGAGTAGGAGGGCAGGGAACACCGGGGAGCTGTTTTTT.